This entry describes one T cell receptor (beta chain). This clonotype came up many times. Its antigen is unknown. The sample holds no much larger clone one base away, and base qualities are not on file. This entry comes from a study of T-cell reconstitution after alpha-beta-depleted transplantation in children (dated by TCRdb to 2015 to 2016). With regard to the full study: Using TCR repertoire profiling, the study followed T-cell immune reconstitution in a quantitative way in children after TCRalphabeta/CD19-depleted allogeneic hematopoietic cell transplantation.

CDR1 and CDR2 are drawn from the germline V gene: MGHRA, YSYEKL. Trimming costs V 3 bases and J 2 bases, and their ends lie 11 bases apart. Measured from the cysteine to the phenylalanine, the CDR3 is 14 residues long. Only the CDR3 region is kept as DNA, spanning 42 bases read in frame from base 1. The investigation overall reported the following: In some patients, high TCRbeta diversity at day 60 was attributed to recipient T cells and intrathymic progenitors that had survived conditioning. Hyperexpanded clone frequencies declined over subsequent months; after one year, T-cell counts and TCRbeta diversity were mostly attributed to newly produced T cells. The apparently early alphabetaT-cell count recovery about two months after transplant was reportedly dependent on only several hundred rapidly expanded clones derived from non-depleted graft cells.

The library was generated by PCR. Sequenced using an Illumina HiSeq 2500. TCR library preparation used molecular barcoding, with unique molecular identifiers applied to normalize quantification of the TCRbeta repertoire. In TCRdb, the public reads were trimmed at Q25 with fastp and aligned with MiXCR, with productive beta chains retained. CDR3 protein duplicates are merged, each entry listing the most common genes and DNA. The sample table holds some 150,000 distinct CDR3 sequences, of which around 9% were seen once. The ten largest account for roughly 18% of the sample. The treatment or condition label here, explained by the study, means: allogeneic hematopoietic cell transplantation with graft depleted of TCRalphabeta T cells and CD19 B cells. Transplant recipients were children who received TCRalphabeta/CD19-depleted allogeneic hematopoietic cell grafts.

The TCR sequence derives from a female patient under 10 years old who had a stem cell transplant for congenital amegakaryocytic thrombocytopenia, so the T cells may come from the graft donor. Material: PBMCs, mostly from graft donor cells, obtained 180 days after TCRalphabeta/CD19-depleted stem cell transplant. This sequence uses TRBV4-1 and TRBJ2-7; confidence is insufficient to name the D gene. Read as DNA, the sequence is TGCGCCAGCAGCCAGAATTTAAAGGCCTACGAGCAGTACTTC. Its coded protein is CASSQNLKAYEQYF.